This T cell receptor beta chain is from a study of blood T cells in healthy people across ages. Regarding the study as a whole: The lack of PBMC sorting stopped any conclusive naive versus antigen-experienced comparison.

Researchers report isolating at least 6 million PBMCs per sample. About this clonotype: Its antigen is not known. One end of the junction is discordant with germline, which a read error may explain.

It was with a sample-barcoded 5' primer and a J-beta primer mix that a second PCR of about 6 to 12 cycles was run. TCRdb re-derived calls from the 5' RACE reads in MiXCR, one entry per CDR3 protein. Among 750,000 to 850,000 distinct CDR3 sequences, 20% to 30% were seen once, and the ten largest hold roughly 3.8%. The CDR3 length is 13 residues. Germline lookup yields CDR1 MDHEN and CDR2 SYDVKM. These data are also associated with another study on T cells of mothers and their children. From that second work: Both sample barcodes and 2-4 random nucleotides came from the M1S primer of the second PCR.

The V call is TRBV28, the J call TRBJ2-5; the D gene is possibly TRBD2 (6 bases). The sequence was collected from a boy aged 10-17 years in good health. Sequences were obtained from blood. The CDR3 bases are TGTGCCAGCAGTTACCGGGACTGGGAGACCCTGTACTTC. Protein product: CASSYRDWETLYF.